This is a list of T cell receptor beta chains from one sample in a study of Graves' ophthalmopathy and Graves' hyperthyroidism. In TCRdb, the multiplex PCR reads were re-called with MiXCR into one record per CDR3 protein. The sample records about 220,000 distinct CDR3 sequences, under 25% being singletons. Sequenced material: peripheral blood. All receptors come from a woman aged 50 to 65 with Graves' ophthalmopathy. Both conserved end residues are part of each CDR3. The D gene is left open where the match is weak. The size field is filled for only some rows; it gives once, few, many or a size class.

D	V	length	J	size	DNA	CDR3
-	TRBV7-9	12	TRBJ1-2	few	TGTGCCAGCAGCCCAAGACTTGGTGGCTACACCTTC	CASSPRLGGYTF
TRBD2	TRBV7-8	16	TRBJ2-7	-	TGTGCCAGCAGCTTAAGATCGGCTTCTAGCGGCTACGAGCAGTACTTC	CASSLRSASSGYEQYF
-	TRBV6-1	13	TRBJ1-5	many	TGTGCCAGCAGTGGCGGGGTTGCTCAGCCCCAGCATTTT	CASSGGVAQPQHF
TRBD2	TRBV28	16	TRBJ2-5	-	TGTGCCAGCAGTTTATTAACTAGCGGGGGCCAAGAGACCCAGTACTTC	CASSLLTSGGQETQYF
-	TRBV12-3/TRBV12-4	12	TRBJ1-5	many	TGTGCCAGCAGTTTCGGGTCACTGCCCCAGCATTTT	CASSFGSLPQHF
TRBD2	TRBV30	14	TRBJ2-5	many	TGTGCCTGGGAGCGGGAGGGCCCTCGAGAGACCCAGTACTTC	CAWEREGPRETQYF
-	TRBV7-3	12	TRBJ2-2	many	TGTGCCAGCAGGGAGAACACCGGGGAGCTGTTTTTT	CASRENTGELFF
-	TRBV11-2	15	TRBJ2-3	many	TGTGCCAGCAGCTTAAGGGGTGGAGGGACAGATACGCAGTATTTT	CASSLRGGGTDTQYF
-	TRBV27	13	TRBJ2-7	-	TGTGCCAGCAGTTTATCGAGGGGGGGCGAGCAGTACTTC	CASSLSRGGEQYF
-	TRBV15	14	TRBJ2-5	-	TGTGCCACCAGCAGGGGAACAGTTCAAGAGACCCAGTACTTC	CATSRGTVQETQYF
-	TRBV7-8	17	TRBJ2-6	many	TGTGCCAGCAGCCTAAGAGGCGGAGGCACTGGGGCCAACGTTCTGACTTTC	CASSLRGGGTGANVLTF
TRBD2	TRBV6-2/TRBV6-3	15	TRBJ2-1	many	TGTGCCAGCAGCGATTCCGGGACTAGTGCCAATGAGCAGTTCTTC	CASSDSGTSANEQFF
-	TRBV7-3	13	TRBJ2-7	many	TGTGCCAGCAGCTTCTCACAGGCCAACGAGCAGTACTTC	CASSFSQANEQYF
-	TRBV2	10	TRBJ2-7	many	TGTGCCAGCACGGGGTACGAGCAGTACTTC	CASTGYEQYF
-	TRBV12-5	13	TRBJ2-2	many	TGTGCTAGTGGTTTGATAGCCGCCAGGGAGCTGTTTTTT	CASGLIAARELFF
-	TRBV30	12	TRBJ2-2	many	TGTGCCTGGAGTCGGGGTTCGGGGGAGCTGTTTTTT	CAWSRGSGELFF
-	TRBV10-3	20	TRBJ2-5	many	TGTGCCATCAGTCAACCGAATATAAGTATACCGGGACGGCTCCAAGAGACCCAGTACTTC	CAISQPNISIPGRLQETQYF
TRBD2	TRBV19	17	TRBJ2-7	many	TGTGCCAGTAGTATCCAGGGGACTAGCGGAGCTTCCTACGAGCAGTACTTC	CASSIQGTSGASYEQYF
-	TRBV19	15	TRBJ2-7	many	TGTGCCAGTAGTATAGAGTCAGGGAGCTCCTACGAGCAGTACTTC	CASSIESGSSYEQYF
-	TRBV9	13	TRBJ2-7	many	TGTGCCAGCAGCCCTCGACAGACTCACGAGCAGTACTTC	CASSPRQTHEQYF
-	TRBV14	15	TRBJ1-1	many	TGTGCCAGCAGCCATTTTCAGGGCGGTGTCACTGAAGCTTTCTTT	CASSHFQGGVTEAFF
-	TRBV6-1	16	TRBJ1-3	once	TGTGCCAGCAGTGAAGCAGGGTATTTCTCTGGAAACACCATATATTTT	CASSEAGYFSGNTIYF
-	TRBV7-8	16	TRBJ2-5	-	TGTGCCAGCAGTACCCACCACACAGGGAGTATGGAGACCCAGTACTTC	CASSTHHTGSMETQYF
-	TRBV20-1	16	TRBJ2-5	many	TGCAGTGCCGGCTTGACCGGGACTCCGTACCAAGAGACCCAGTACTTC	CSAGLTGTPYQETQYF
-	TRBV6-5	15	TRBJ1-6	many	TGTGCCAGCCGGCCCGAGGCAGGACTAAATTCACCCCTCCACTTT	CASRPEAGLNSPLHF
-	TRBV27	14	TRBJ1-5	many	TGTGCCAGCAGTTCAGCTAATAGCAATCAGCCCCAGCATTTT	CASSSANSNQPQHF
-	TRBV30	11	TRBJ1-1	many	TGTGCCTGGAATATGAACACTGAAGCTTTCTTT	CAWNMNTEAFF
-	TRBV4-3	15	TRBJ1-6	-	TGCGCCAGCAGCCGAGGATTCCGAAGAGATTCACCCCTCCACTTT	CASSRGFRRDSPLHF
TRBD2	TRBV9	16	TRBJ2-1	many	TGTGCCAGCAGCGCTCGGACTAGCGGGTCTTCGGGTGAGCAGTTCTTC	CASSARTSGSSGEQFF
TRBD1	TRBV28	16	TRBJ2-5	many	TGTGCCAGTAAGACTTCCGGGACAGGGGGCTTAGAGACCCAGTACTTC	CASKTSGTGGLETQYF
-	TRBV24-1	14	TRBJ1-5	many	TGTGCCACCAGCGACGGACAAACCTGGTCAGCCCAGCATTTT	CATSDGQTWSAQHF
-	TRBV3-1	15	TRBJ2-7	-	TGTGCCAGCAGCCAAGCCGCTTCCAGCGACTACGAGCAGTACTTC	CASSQAASSDYEQYF
-	TRBV19	15	TRBJ2-2	many	TGTGCCAGTAGTAAAACGAGGGTGAACACCGGGGAGCTGTTTTTT	CASSKTRVNTGELFF
-	TRBV19	13	TRBJ1-2	few	TGTGCCAGTAGTTTTAGGACAGCAGATGGCTACACCTTC	CASSFRTADGYTF
TRBD2	TRBV6-1	18	TRBJ2-2	many	TGTGCCAGCAGTAAGGGACTAGCGGGAGGGATTGGCACCGGGGAGCTGTTTTTT	CASSKGLAGGIGTGELFF
-	TRBV24-1	15	TRBJ2-3	many	TGTGCCTCCCTAGCCTCCAGGTGTTGCACAGATACGCAGTATTTT	CASLASRCCTDTQYF
-	TRBV12-3/TRBV12-4	14	TRBJ1-6	many	TGTGCCAGCAGCGGGACGGCGGATAATTCACCCCTCCACTTT	CASSGTADNSPLHF
-	TRBV28	15	TRBJ1-1	many	TGTGCCAGCAGCCCGACCAGACAGATGAACACTGAAGCTTTCTTT	CASSPTRQMNTEAFF
TRBD1	TRBV11-2	16	TRBJ2-2	many	TGTGCCAGCAGCCAGGGACAGGGGTACAACACCGGGGAGCTGTTTTTT	CASSQGQGYNTGELFF
-	TRBV20-1	13	TRBJ1-5	many	TGCAGTGCCCCTACAGGGCCGGGGATGCCCCAGCATTTT	CSAPTGPGMPQHF
-	TRBV19	14	TRBJ1-1	many	TGTGCCAGTAGGCCCCCAGGGGTGGGCACTGAAGCTTTCTTT	CASRPPGVGTEAFF
-	TRBV24-1	13	TRBJ1-1	many	TGTGCCACCAGTGATTCCAGGACAGCTGAAGCTTTCTTT	CATSDSRTAEAFF
TRBD1	TRBV19	16	TRBJ2-5	many	TGTGCCAGTAGTATAGTTCACGGAAGACAGGGGGAGACCCAGTACTTC	CASSIVHGRQGETQYF
-	TRBV15	15	TRBJ2-5	many	TGTGCCACCAGCAGAGATCTGGGGAGCGAAGAGACCCAGTACTTC	CATSRDLGSEETQYF
TRBD2	TRBV12-3/TRBV12-4	13	TRBJ2-7	many	TGTGCCGTTACTAGCGGGAGACGCTACGAGCAGTACTTC	CAVTSGRRYEQYF
-	TRBV7-2	15	TRBJ1-1	many	TGTGCCAGCAGCTTAGGAAACTTCCTGGGCTCTGAAGCTTTCTTT	CASSLGNFLGSEAFF
TRBD1	TRBV7-9	14	TRBJ2-5	many	TGTGCCAGCAGCCCCGGGACAGGCCAAGAGACCCAGTACTTC	CASSPGTGQETQYF
TRBD1	TRBV6-4	13	TRBJ1-2	many	TGTGCCAGCAGCACCGACAGGGGATTCGGCTACACCTTC	CASSTDRGFGYTF
-	TRBV10-2	17	TRBJ1-2	many	TGCGCCAGCAGTGAGTCGATGTTCGGGGCTACTAACTATGGCTACACCTTC	CASSESMFGATNYGYTF
-	TRBV20-1	11	TRBJ2-7	once	TGCAGTGCAAAGTTGGGCTTCGAGCAGTACTTC	CSAKLGFEQYF
TRBD1	TRBV27	16	TRBJ1-2	-	TGTGCCAGCAGTTTATTCATAGGGACAGGGGTGTATGGCTACACCTTC	CASSLFIGTGVYGYTF
-	TRBV7-3	15	TRBJ2-7	many	TGTGCCAGCAGCTTACAAGCGGTAGACCCCTACGAGCAGTACTTC	CASSLQAVDPYEQYF
TRBD1	TRBV19	17	TRBJ2-2	few	TGTGCCAGTACCGCCGGGACAGGGATTTTAAAAACCGGGGAGCTGTTTTTT	CASTAGTGILKTGELFF
-	TRBV5-1	15	TRBJ2-5	once	TGCGCCAGCAGCTTGGAGTGGGGGAGCCAAGAGACCCAGTACTTC	CASSLEWGSQETQYF
TRBD1	TRBV12-3/TRBV12-4	15	TRBJ1-5	-	TGTGCCAGCAGTCCGGACAGGCGGAGCAATCAGCCCCAGCATTTT	CASSPDRRSNQPQHF
-	TRBV5-1	14	TRBJ1-1	many	TGCGCCAGCTTGGAGGGAGGAATGAACACTGAAGCTTTCTTT	CASLEGGMNTEAFF
-	TRBV7-2	14	TRBJ2-5	many	TGTGCCAGCAGCTTTCAGAAGGGTAAAGAGACCCAGTACTTC	CASSFQKGKETQYF